This entry features one TCR beta chain sequence. Its antigen is unidentified. The V end was cut by 4 bases, the J end by 4 bases, with 14 bases between. This CDR3 is 15 amino acids long. CDR1 and CDR2 (germline): LNHDA, SQIVND (reference sequence). The source of the sample is a study of CD8+ T cells in alopecia areata. Study conclusions and caveats: Given one nonresponder, whether baseline CD8+ expansion relates to response remains uncertain. The study found that many expanded lesional clones persisted in scalp and blood during tofacitinib. TCRs were shared less clearly across patients than in mice, possibly for HLA-related reasons. Scalp repertoires also include resident alphabeta T cells from normal skin.

The treatment here: oral pan-JAK inhibitor, 5-10 mg twice daily. Sequencing templates came from extracted RNA that was reverse transcribed into cDNA. Sequencing was performed with immunoSEQ multiplex PCR; in TCRdb, only in-frame clones are kept and a portion is missing. This table holds 190,000 or so clones, roughly 64% found once. The source of this sequence is a human donor with alopecia areata. The sequencing used CD8+ T cells sorted from blood, collected at week 24, from a patient treated with tofacitinib. The V call is TRBV19, the J call TRBJ1-5; no clear D gene. The CDR3 protein is CASSSTAGGNQPQHF. The CDR3 nucleotides read TGTGCCAGTAGTAGTACAGCAGGCGGGAATCAGCCCCAGCATTTT.